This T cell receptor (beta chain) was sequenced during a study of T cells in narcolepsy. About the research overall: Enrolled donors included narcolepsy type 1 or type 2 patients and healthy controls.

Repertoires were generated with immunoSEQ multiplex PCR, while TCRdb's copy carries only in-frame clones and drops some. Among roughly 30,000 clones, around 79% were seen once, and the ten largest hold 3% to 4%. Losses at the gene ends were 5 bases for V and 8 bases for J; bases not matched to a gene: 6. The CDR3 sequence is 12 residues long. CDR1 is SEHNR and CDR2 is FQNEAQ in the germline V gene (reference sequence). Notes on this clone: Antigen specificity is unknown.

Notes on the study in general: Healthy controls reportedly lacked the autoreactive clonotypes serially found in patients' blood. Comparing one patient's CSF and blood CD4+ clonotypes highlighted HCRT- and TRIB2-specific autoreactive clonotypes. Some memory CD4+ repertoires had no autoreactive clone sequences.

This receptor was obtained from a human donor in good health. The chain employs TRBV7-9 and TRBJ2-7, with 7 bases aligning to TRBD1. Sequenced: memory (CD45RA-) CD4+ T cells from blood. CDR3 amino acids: CASSLKQGKQYF. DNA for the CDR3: TGTGCCAGCAGCCTAAAACAGGGGAAGCAGTACTTC.